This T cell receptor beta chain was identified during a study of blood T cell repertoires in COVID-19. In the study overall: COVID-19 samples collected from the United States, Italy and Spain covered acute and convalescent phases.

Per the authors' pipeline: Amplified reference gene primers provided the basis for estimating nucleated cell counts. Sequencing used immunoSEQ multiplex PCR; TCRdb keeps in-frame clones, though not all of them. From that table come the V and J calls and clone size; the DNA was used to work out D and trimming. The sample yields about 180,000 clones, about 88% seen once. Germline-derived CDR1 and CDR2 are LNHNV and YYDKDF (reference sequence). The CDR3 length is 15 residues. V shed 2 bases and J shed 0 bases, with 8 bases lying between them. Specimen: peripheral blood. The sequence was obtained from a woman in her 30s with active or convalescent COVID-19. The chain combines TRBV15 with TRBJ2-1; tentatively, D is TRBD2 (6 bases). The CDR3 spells CATSRKRASYNEQFF. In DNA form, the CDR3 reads TGTGCCACCAGCAGAAAGCGGGCCTCCTACAATGAGCAGTTCTTC.